The 32 T cell receptor beta chains presented below share a single source sample, sequenced in a study of T cell repertoires in cytomegalovirus infection. TCRdb redid the calling of the reads with MiXCR, one entry per CDR3 protein. This sample yields about 890,000 distinct CDR3 sequences, of which approximately 32% are seen a single time; roughly an eighth belongs to the top ten. Antigen specificity for these receptors is unknown. The sequences come from cultured CD8+ T cells from PBMCs, collected from culture after CMV antigen stimulation. The receptors stem from a human donor in good health (CMV status not recorded). Some clones in this sample may be carry-over from other donors' samples.

This clonotype was detected many times. The rearrangement joins TRBV7-2 to TRBJ2-6; possibly TRBD1 or TRBD2 for D (5 bases each). The V gene lost 3 bases and the J gene lost 3 bases, with 9 bases spanning the gap. CDR1 and CDR2 (germline): SGHTA, FQGNSA. The CDR3 runs 15 residues. The CDR3 reads CASSFGGNGANVLTF. The DNA of the CDR3 is TGTGCCAGCAGCTTTGGGGGAAATGGGGCCAACGTCCTGACTTTC.

J is TRBJ2-7 and V is TRBV19; D gene ambiguous. Germline V CDR1 and CDR2: LNHDA, SQIVND (reference sequence). V lost 1 base, J lost 2 bases, and 12 bases lay in between. The CDR3 runs to 15 residues. This CDR3 is CASSIGSSATYEQYF. The CDR3 region has the DNA TGTGCCAGTAGTATAGGTAGCTCGGCCACCTACGAGCAGTACTTC.

This sequence joins TRBV6-2 or TRBV6-3 and TRBJ2-1; D assignment may be TRBD1 or TRBD2 (5 bases each). CDR1 is MNHEY and CDR2 is SVGEGT in the germline V gene. This CDR3 is 17 amino acids long. The V end lost 5 bases, the J end lost 2 bases, and 19 bases lay between the germline ends. In DNA, the CDR3 is TGTGCCAGCAGTCAGTTCTCCCGGGACCCGACCTACAATGAGCAGTTCTTC. It is translated as CASSQFSRDPTYNEQFF.

The gene calls are TRBV18 and TRBJ1-1; D remains ambiguous. In germline, CDR1 is KGHSH, CDR2 LQKENI. V shed 3 bases and J shed 2 bases, with 16 bases lying between them. This CDR3 has 16 residues. Here the CDR3 DNA reads TGTGCCAGCTCACCCTCGCCTCTAGGCGGTAACACTGAAGCTTTCTTT. Translation gives CASSPSPLGGNTEAFF.

This chain connects TRBV9 to TRBJ1-3; D is uncertain. The CDR3 covers 15 residues. V gave up 1 base and J gave up 0 bases, with 8 bases separating them. Germline V gene sequence: CDR1 SGDLS, CDR2 YYNGEE. As DNA, the CDR3 is TGTGCCAGCAGCGTACCGGCGGACTCTGGAAACACCATATATTTT. It is translated as CASSVPADSGNTIYF.

In its sample, this clonotype was seen a few times. This sequence joins TRBV27 and TRBJ1-2, with D possibly being TRBD1 (6 bases). The ends were cut back, 2 bases at V and 7 bases at J, with 14 bases in the middle. This CDR3 contains 14 residues. Germline V CDR1 and CDR2: MNHEY, SMNVEV (reference sequence). CDR3 region: CASSLMDRGFGYTF. The CDR3 nucleotides are TGTGCCAGCAGTTTAATGGACAGAGGTTTTGGCTACACCTTC.

There are a few counts of this clonotype. The genes are TRBV27 and TRBJ2-7; D is unresolved. From germline, CDR1 is MNHEY and CDR2 SMNVEV (reference sequence). V was shortened by 6 bases and J by 5 bases, with 14 bases between the two germline ends. There are 13 residues in the CDR3. The CDR3 region is CASRWLPQDEQYF. The CDR3 DNA reads as TGTGCCAGCAGGTGGCTGCCGCAGGACGAGCAGTACTTC.

The table lists this clonotype with many counts. V is TRBV12-3 or TRBV12-4 and J is TRBJ1-3; D unresolved. V dropped 6 bases and J dropped 2 bases, with 11 bases sitting between them. The CDR3 covers 14 residues. CDR3 in amino acids: CASSPAPTGNTIYF. For the CDR3, the DNA is TGTGCCAGCAGCCCAGCACCAACTGGAAACACCATATATTTT.

V is TRBV27 and J is TRBJ2-2, with D unclear. Germline assignment: CDR1 MNHEY and CDR2 SMNVEV (reference sequence). This CDR3 has 15 amino acids. V was trimmed by 4 bases and J by 3 bases, leaving 12 bases between them. The CDR3 DNA follows: TGTGCCAGCAGTTCGGCGTTCCGGGACACCGGGGAGCTGTTTTTT. Amino acids: CASSSAFRDTGELFF.

V and J are TRBV27 and TRBJ2-1, with 8 bases matching TRBD1. The CDR3 covers 12 residues. Per the germline V gene, CDR1 is MNHEY and CDR2 is SMNVEV (reference sequence). V was clipped by 5 bases and J by 15 bases; unmatched bases: 9. The CDR3 here is CASSRTGGSRFF. Written as DNA, the CDR3 is TGTGCCAGCAGTCGAACAGGGGGAAGCCGGTTCTTC.

This chain uses TRBV28 with TRBJ2-1, with a tentative D call TRBD2 (5 bases). Germline V gives CDR1 MDHEN, CDR2 SYDVKM. V lost 3 bases and J 4 bases, leaving 10 bases between the germline ends. The CDR3 runs 14 residues. The CDR3 nucleotides are TGTGCCAGCAGTTTCGGAGACTATTACAATGAGCAGTTCTTC. Its translation is CASSFGDYYNEQFF.

The sample holds many counts of this clonotype. The gene calls are TRBV7-9 and TRBJ2-5; D possibly corresponds to TRBD1 (5 bases). Germline V gene sequence: CDR1 SEHNR, CDR2 FQNEAQ (reference sequence). The CDR3 loop spans 13 amino acids. V lost 6 bases and J 5 bases, leaving 13 bases between the germline ends. CDR3 sequence reads: CASRMGRAETQYF. The CDR3 nucleotides read TGTGCCAGCAGGATGGGCAGGGCGGAGACCCAGTACTTC.

In the case of this clonotype: The CDR3 does not close with the conserved phenylalanine or tryptophan, likely indicating a read error. The rearrangement uses TRBV12-3 or TRBV12-4 and TRBJ2-7; D call uncertain. The CDR3 extends over 15 amino acids. V was cut by 5 bases and J by 0 bases, with 14 bases left in between. The CDR3 bases are TGTGCCAGCAGTCTCCGGGCCAAGAGCTCCTACGAGCAGTACTCC. Amino acid sequence: CASSLRAKSSYEQYS.

The chain carries TRBV7-6 and TRBJ1-6; TRBD1 matches 7 bases. The germline V gene encodes CDR1 SGHVS and CDR2 FNYEAQ. V lost 3 bases to trimming and J lost 8 bases; unmatched junction nucleotides: 13. The CDR3 has 17 amino acids. In DNA, the CDR3 is TGTGCCAGCAGCTTCCCCGTCGGCGGCGACAGGGATTCACCCCTCCACTTT. This codes for CASSFPVGGDRDSPLHF.

The chain carries TRBV6-2 or TRBV6-3 and TRBJ1-5; D gene ambiguous. In germline, CDR1 is MNHEY, CDR2 SVGEGT. This CDR3 contains 14 residues. The germline V and J ends were trimmed by 6 bases and 1 base, with 10 bases remaining between them. This CDR3 is CASSHGRSNQPQHF. CDR3 DNA: TGTGCCAGCAGCCACGGGCGGAGCAATCAGCCCCAGCATTTT.

In its sample, this clonotype was seen once. This sequence joins TRBV25-1 and TRBJ1-1; no clear D gene. Trimming removed 2 bases from V and 6 bases from J, with 7 bases in between. In germline, CDR1 is MGHDK, CDR2 SYGVNS. The CDR3 spans 12 residues. The CDR3 loop reads CASSETTAEAFF. Written as DNA, the CDR3 is TGTGCCAGCAGTGAAACAACGGCTGAAGCTTTCTTT.

J is TRBJ2-1 and V is TRBV29-1, with TRBD1 matching over 7 bases. This CDR3 region has 14 residues. Trimming took 6 bases from V and 5 from J; bases not matched to a gene: 10. In germline, CDR1 is SQVTM, CDR2 ANQGSEA. Written as DNA, the CDR3 is TGCAGCGTCCGCCCCCGGGACAGAAACAATGAGCAGTTCTTC. As protein: CSVRPRDRNNEQFF.

Concerning this clonotype: At one end the junction does not follow the germline gene, possibly because of a read error. The chain combines TRBV13 with TRBJ1-1; D is unresolved. Germline loops: CDR1 PRHDT, CDR2 FYEKMQ (reference sequence). The CDR3 extends over 14 amino acids. The CDR3 bases are TGCGCCAGCAGCCACCGTGAGCCGAACACTGAAGCTTTCTTT. Translated, it gives CASSHREPNTEAFF.

This chain connects TRBV10-3 to TRBJ1-6; 7 nucleotides match TRBD1. The V gene's germline CDR1 is ENHRY and CDR2 SYGVKD. V was clipped by 2 bases and J by 5 bases; unmatched bases: 3. This CDR3 has 15 amino acids. The chain's CDR3 is CAISEPGTDNSPLHF. In nucleotides, the CDR3 is TGTGCCATCAGTGAGCCCGGGACAGATAATTCACCCCTCCACTTT.

About this clonotype: This sequence may be a read error, since a much larger clone differs from it by one base. Here the CDR3 omits its conserved ending phenylalanine or tryptophan, so a read error is the likely source. V is TRBV4-1 and J is TRBJ1-1; no firm D call. Germline CDR1 reads MGHRA; CDR2 reads YSYEKL. The CDR3 spans 13 residues. Between the trimmed V and J ends, which lost 0 bases and 1 base, there was a span of 3 bases. CDR3 residues: CASSQDGNTEAFS. CDR3 in DNA: TGCGCCAGCAGCCAAGACGGGAACACTGAAGCTTTCTCT.

The rearrangement joins TRBV12-3 or TRBV12-4 to TRBJ1-5, with D hard to call. This CDR3 is 14 amino acids long. V gave up 4 bases and J gave up 0 bases, with 7 bases separating them. CDR3: CASSSSDSNQPQHF. The CDR3 DNA reads as TGTGCCAGCAGTTCCTCCGATAGCAATCAGCCCCAGCATTTT.

This clonotype was counted ten times or more. This chain links TRBV7-8 with TRBJ2-7; 9 bases map to TRBD2. CDR1 is SGHVS, CDR2 FQNEAQ, per germline. This CDR3 has 13 residues. With V trimmed by 5 bases and J by 3 bases, 2 bases remained unmatched. Here the CDR3 reads CASSQTSGYEQYV. The CDR3 DNA reads TGTGCCAGCAGCCAGACTAGCGGCTACGAGCAGTACGTC.

The chain employs TRBV7-6 and TRBJ2-3, with TRBD2 matching 8 bases. The germline CDR1 and CDR2 sequences are SGHVS and FNYEAQ. This CDR3 contains 15 residues. With 3 bases clipped from V and 1 base from J, the junction kept 3 bases outside the gene matches. CDR3 in DNA: TGTGCCAGCAGCTTTCCGCGGGGGGGCACAGATACGCAGTATTTT. The encoded protein is CASSFPRGGTDTQYF.

This clonotype was observed a few times. The CDR3 coding sequence is TGTGCCTTCTCTAGGGGGTCCTATGAGCAGTTCTTC. It translates to CAFSRGSYEQFF. The chain uses TRBV12-3 or TRBV12-4 and TRBJ2-1; tentatively, D is TRBD1 (6 bases). V lost 11 bases, J lost 8 bases, and 16 bases lay in between. The CDR3 consists of 12 residues.

In its sample, this clonotype was seen a few times. This sequence joins TRBV5-1 and TRBJ2-1; D not certain. CDR3 length: 15 amino acids. The V and J ends lost 6 bases and 9 bases respectively, with 22 bases between them. CDR1 and CDR2 (germline): SGHRS, YFSETQ. CDR3 region: CASTSTIPQASEQFF. The CDR3 DNA sequence: TGCGCCAGCACCTCCACGATCCCCCAAGCGAGTGAGCAGTTCTTC.

On this clonotype: A much larger clone sits a single nucleotide away, making a read error possible. This rearrangement joins TRBV7-6 to TRBJ1-1; D uncertain. Trimming stripped 2 bases from V and 6 bases from J, with 13 bases between. The CDR3 totals 14 residues. Germline V CDR1 and CDR2: SGHVS, FNYEAQ. The CDR3 reads CASSLSWGDSEAFF. Written as DNA, the CDR3 is TGTGCCAGCAGCTTATCCTGGGGAGACTCTGAAGCTTTCTTT. Variable domain in full (rest from reference TRBV7-6 and TRBJ1-1): GAGVSQSPRYKVTKRGQDVALRCDPISGHVSLYWYRQALGQGPEFLTYFNYEAQQDKSGLPNDRFSAERPEGSISTLTIQRTEQRDSAMYRCASSLSWGDSEAFFGQGTRLTVV.

This clonotype has a handful of counts. The CDR3 DNA reads as TGTGCCAGCAGCCGTCCCTATGGGACAGGGACATCTGGAAACACCATATATTTT. Translated, it gives CASSRPYGTGTSGNTIYF. The rearrangement joins TRBV7-9 to TRBJ1-3, with TRBD1 matching 9 bases. This CDR3 has 18 amino acids. Germline loops: CDR1 SEHNR, CDR2 FQNEAQ (reference sequence). V gave up 5 bases and J gave up 1 base; unmatched junction bases: 12.

This clonotype has just one count. The chain employs TRBV20-1 and TRBJ2-3, with a tentative D call TRBD1 (6 bases). Trimming removed 2 bases from V and 4 bases from J, with 31 bases in between. Germline assignment: CDR1 DFQATT and CDR2 SNEGSKA (reference sequence). This CDR3 comprises 20 residues. The chain's CDR3 is CSARPGVGARSRLGSDTQYF. CDR3 DNA: TGCAGTGCTAGACCCGGAGTGGGGGCCAGGAGCAGGTTGGGTTCAGATACGCAGTATTTT.

In its sample, this clonotype was seen many times. This CDR3 reads CASSHRPGPRYGYTF. The CDR3 nucleotides are TGTGCCAGCAGCCACCGTCCGGGGCCGCGGTATGGCTACACCTTC. This chain connects TRBV7-8 to TRBJ1-2; TRBD1 is a possible D gene (5 bases). The CDR3 consists of 15 residues. Trimming cost V 5 bases and J 5 bases, with 18 bases left between them. Germline V lookup: CDR1 SGHVS, CDR2 FQNEAQ.

This clonotype occurred a few times. The chain has TRBV6-1 and TRBJ2-1; TRBD1 matches 8 bases. This CDR3 has 19 amino acids. V shed 6 bases, J shed 2 bases, and the junction held 18 bases outside the gene matches. In germline, CDR1 is MNHNS, CDR2 SASEGT. The CDR3 loop reads CASRGVDRVKVQAYNEQFF. The CDR3 nucleotides read TGTGCCAGCAGGGGGGTGGACAGGGTAAAAGTACAAGCCTACAATGAGCAGTTCTTC.

V is TRBV29-1 and J is TRBJ1-5; 7 bases line up with TRBD1. This CDR3 is built from 15 residues. The germline V gene encodes CDR1 SQVTM and CDR2 ANQGSEA. With V trimmed by 5 bases and J by 4 bases, 11 bases remained unmatched. The DNA of the CDR3 is TGCAGCGTTCCCGACAGGGCAGGTCGTAATCAGCCCCAGCATTTT. The encoded protein is CSVPDRAGRNQPQHF.

The rearrangement uses TRBV14 and TRBJ2-2; tentatively, D is TRBD1 or TRBD2 (6 bases each). The length of the CDR3 is 16 residues. Trimming shortened V by 4 bases and J by 5 bases, and 17 bases separated the two germline ends. Germline CDR1 SGHDN, CDR2 FVKESK. The CDR3 protein is CASSPGPGEVTGELFF. The CDR3 bases are TGTGCCAGCAGCCCCGGTCCAGGGGAGGTTACCGGGGAGCTGTTTTTT.